The 32 T cell receptor beta chains given below trace back to one sample, sequenced in a study of shared T cell receptors in the human thymus. The table came from immunoSEQ multiplex PCR; TCRdb's copy has only in-frame clones and leaves some out. The sample shows hundreds of thousands of clones, more than 70% of them seen only once. Another study also made use of these data, one on human thymus T cells.

Sequencing input: thymocytes. Receptor source: a boy younger than two with a congenital heart defect.

This clone was observed a single time. This chain uses TRBV11-2 with TRBJ1-3; D possibly corresponds to TRBD1 (5 bases). Germline V gives CDR1 SGHAT, CDR2 FQNNGV. V was cut by 0 bases and J by 3 bases, with 15 bases left in between. CDR3 length: 17 amino acids. CDR3 sequence: CASSLDTPGRGGNTIYF. CDR3 in DNA: TGTGCCAGCAGCTTAGATACCCCGGGGAGGGGTGGAAACACCATATATTTT.

V is TRBV5-8 and J is TRBJ2-7; 13 positions agree with TRBD2. V was clipped by 6 bases and J by 5 bases; unmatched bases: 11. The CDR3 sequence is 16 residues long. Germline V gives CDR1 SGHTS, CDR2 YDEGEE. CDR3 amino acids: CASKPAGTSGVNEQYF. DNA of the CDR3: TGTGCCAGCAAGCCGGCCGGGACTAGCGGGGTTAACGAGCAGTACTTC.

This clone was seen a handful of times. The V gene is TRBV28, the J gene TRBJ2-3; D ambiguous. Trimming removed 6 bases from V and 2 bases from J, with 12 bases in between. The germline V gene encodes CDR1 MDHEN and CDR2 SYDVKM. CDR3 length: 14 residues. CDR3 loop: CASSQRNTTDTQYF. The CDR3, as DNA: TGTGCCAGCAGCCAGCGAAATACCACAGATACGCAGTATTTT.

The CDR3 loop is CASSHGLTYEQYF. The CDR3 DNA reads TGTGCCAGCAGCCATGGACTTACCTACGAGCAGTACTTC. This rearrangement joins TRBV7-2 to TRBJ2-7; tentatively, D is TRBD2 (5 bases). V lost 5 bases, J lost 2 bases, and 10 bases lay in between. Germline V gene sequence: CDR1 SGHTA, CDR2 FQGNSA. The CDR3 sequence is 13 residues long. Complete variable domain (other parts from reference TRBV7-2 and TRBJ2-7): GAGVSQSPSNKVTEKGKDVELRCDPISGHTALYWYRQSLGQGLEFLIYFQGNSAPDKSGLPSDRFSAERTGGSVSTLTIQRTQQEDSAVYLCASSHGLTYEQYFGPGTRLTVT.

V usage is TRBV27 and J usage is TRBJ2-7, with TRBD1 as a possible D gene (6 bases). CDR1 is MNHEY and CDR2 is SMNVEV in the germline V gene (reference sequence). This CDR3 has 15 amino acids. Trimming took 6 bases from V and 0 from J, leaving 15 bases between them. Here the CDR3 reads CASSQDSGRSYEQYF. CDR3 nucleotides: TGTGCCAGCAGCCAGGACAGCGGACGCTCCTACGAGCAGTACTTC.

The V and J genes are TRBV9 and TRBJ1-2; a possible D gene is TRBD1 (6 bases). The germline V gene encodes CDR1 SGDLS and CDR2 YYNGEE. V was cut by 4 bases and J by 3 bases, with 16 bases left in between. The CDR3 runs to 15 residues. The CDR3, as DNA: TGTGCCAGCAGCCCGAGTCAGGGGCATTACTATGGCTACACCTTC. This translates into CASSPSQGHYYGYTF. The full variable domain, with the rest looked up from reference TRBV9 and TRBJ1-2, is DSGVTQTPKHLITATGQRVTLRCSPRSGDLSVYWYQQSLDQGLQFLIQYYNGEERAKGNILERFSAQQFPDLHSELNLSSLELGDSALYFCASSPSQGHYYGYTFGSGTRLTVV.

The CDR3, as DNA: TGTGCCAGCAGCTTGGGGCGGAGGATGAACACTGAAGCTTTCTTT. It is translated as CASSLGRRMNTEAFF. V gene TRBV5-6 combines with J gene TRBJ1-1; unclear D gene. V dropped 0 bases and J dropped 0 bases, with 9 bases sitting between them. Germline V gene lookup returns CDR1 SGHDT and CDR2 YYEEEE. The CDR3 length is 15 residues.

This clone was detected only once. V usage is TRBV28 and J usage is TRBJ1-4, with TRBD1 identical over 7 bases. The CDR3 consists of 15 residues. CDR1 is MDHEN, CDR2 SYDVKM, per germline. J lost 8 bases, V lost 3 bases, and 9 bases had no gene match. CDR3 protein: CASSLRDRVIEKLFF. The CDR3 coding sequence is TGTGCCAGCAGTTTGAGGGACAGAGTTATAGAAAAACTGTTTTTT.

As DNA, the CDR3 is TGTGCCAGCAGTCCCGGGACAGGGGTTAAAGACTATGGCTACACCTTC. It encodes CASSPGTGVKDYGYTF. The rearrangement uses TRBV5-4 and TRBJ1-2; TRBD1 aligns across 10 bases. The junction had 10 bases not matched to a gene; V was cut back by 5 bases and J by 3 bases. Germline CDR1 and CDR2: SGHNT and YYREEE (reference sequence). The CDR3 extends over 16 amino acids.

This clone occurred a few times. V is TRBV28 and J is TRBJ1-4, with 7 bases that match TRBD1. CDR3 length: 14 amino acids. Germline V gives CDR1 MDHEN, CDR2 SYDVKM. With V trimmed by 3 bases and J by 7 bases, 5 bases remained unmatched. CDR3 DNA sequence: TGTGCCAGCAGTTTTGGGACAGCTTTTGAAAAACTGTTTTTT. Protein sequence: CASSFGTAFEKLFF.

The chain links TRBV6-5 to TRBJ1-1; the D is unclear. Per germline, CDR1 MNHEY and CDR2 SVGAGI. Trimming pared 2 bases from V and 5 bases from J, leaving 6 bases between. The CDR3 loop spans 12 amino acids. The CDR3 bases are TGTGCCAGCAGTTACCCTTCGACTGAAGCTTTCTTT. As protein: CASSYPSTEAFF.

Turning to this clone: Different DNA sequences within this sample yield the same CDR3. The rearrangement uses TRBV7-2 and TRBJ1-1; 7 bases are shared with TRBD1. The CDR3 runs 14 residues. V was pared by 1 base and J by 2 bases, with 1 base of the junction left unmatched. Germline CDR1 reads SGHTA; CDR2 reads FQGNSA. CDR3 DNA sequence: TGTGCCAGCAGCTTAGGACAGGGCAACACTGAAGCTTTCTTT. Its translation: CASSLGQGNTEAFF.

This chain uses TRBV25-1 with TRBJ1-2; D call uncertain. The CDR3 spans 11 residues. Germline loops: CDR1 MGHDK, CDR2 SYGVNS. V gave up 3 bases and J gave up 8 bases, with 7 bases separating them. The CDR3 loop reads CASSDRGGYTF. In DNA, the CDR3 is TGTGCCAGCAGTGACCGAGGGGGCTACACCTTC.

The CDR3 loop reads CASSSTTPSYEQYF. The CDR3 region has the DNA TGTGCCAGCAGTTCTACGACACCCTCCTACGAGCAGTACTTC. This sequence joins TRBV28 and TRBJ2-7; D is ambiguous. This CDR3 has 14 amino acids. The V gene's germline CDR1 is MDHEN and CDR2 SYDVKM. V shed 4 bases and J shed 0 bases, with 10 bases lying between them.

The chain recombines TRBV6-5 with TRBJ2-3; D remains unclear. Germline CDR1 reads MNHEY; CDR2 reads SVGAGI. Trimming took 6 bases from V and 3 from J, leaving 13 bases between them. The CDR3 spans 14 residues. The CDR3 coding sequence is TGTGCCAGCAGACACTCGCGGATTACAGATACGCAGTATTTT. Residues: CASRHSRITDTQYF.

In this sample, this clone turned up once. The chain recombines TRBV5-6 with TRBJ1-2, with TRBD1 as a possible D gene (6 bases). With 4 bases removed from V and 5 bases from J, the gap between germline ends came to 18 bases. Germline V gene data show CDR1 as SGHDT and CDR2 as YYEEEE. This CDR3 region has 15 residues. The CDR3 coding sequence is TGTGCCAGCAGCGTGGAGTACAGGGCCCTATATGGCTACACCTTC. Its protein is CASSVEYRALYGYTF.

This chain joins TRBV4-3 and TRBJ2-1; D is uncertain. Germline V gene lookup returns CDR1 LGHNA and CDR2 YSLEER. The CDR3 is 15 residues long. The V end lost 1 base, the J end lost 0 bases, and 7 bases lay between the germline ends. The CDR3 coding sequence is TGCGCCAGCAGCCAAGTCGGGTTCTCCTACAATGAGCAGTTCTTC. It yields the protein CASSQVGFSYNEQFF.

This clone appeared once. V gene TRBV5-1 combines with J gene TRBJ2-2, with TRBD2 identical over 11 bases. After removal of 4 bases from V and 2 bases from J, the junction contained 16 bases not matched to a gene. The CDR3 has 20 residues. Germline V gene lookup returns CDR1 SGHRS and CDR2 YFSETQ. The CDR3 DNA follows: TGCGCCAGCAGCCCCTACACGACTAGCGGGATCTACCCAAACACCGGGGAGCTGTTTTTT. Amino acids: CASSPYTTSGIYPNTGELFF.

The rearrangement joins TRBV6-6 to TRBJ2-7; 8 bases line up with TRBD1. The V and J ends lost 1 base and 4 bases, in that order; junction bases with no gene match: 9. This CDR3 comprises 16 residues. Per the germline V gene, CDR1 is MNHNY and CDR2 is SVGAGI (reference sequence). The CDR3 loop reads CASSYFTTGVMYEQYF. DNA of the CDR3: TGTGCCAGCAGTTACTTTACGACAGGGGTTATGTACGAGCAGTACTTC.

The chain joins TRBV9 to TRBJ1-1; D may be TRBD1 (6 bases). CDR3 length equals 13 residues. The ends were cut back, 2 bases at V and 8 bases at J, with 13 bases in the middle. Germline V gene sequence: CDR1 SGDLS, CDR2 YYNGEE. The CDR3 sequence is CASSVYTGTEAFF. CDR3 DNA sequence: TGTGCCAGCAGCGTCTACACCGGGACAGAAGCTTTCTTT.

The chain has TRBV30 and TRBJ2-7; 7 bases map to TRBD1. The CDR3 has 17 amino acids. V lost 0 bases, J lost 4 bases, and 15 bases stayed unmatched. CDR1 GTSNPN and CDR2 SVGIG come from the germline V gene (reference sequence). CDR3 region: CAWSVVRQGRLVYEQYF. In nucleotides, the CDR3 is TGTGCCTGGAGTGTCGTTCGACAGGGAAGGTTGGTGTACGAGCAGTACTTC.

The chain employs TRBV11-3 and TRBJ1-1; D might be TRBD1 (5 bases). Deletions cut 6 bases from V and 0 bases from J, with 11 bases between. Germline CDR1 is SGHNT and CDR2 is YENEEA. CDR3 length: 14 residues. DNA of the CDR3: TGTGCCAGCAGTAACGGGACTATGAACACTGAAGCTTTCTTT. Its protein is CASSNGTMNTEAFF.

The chain is built from TRBV5-8 and TRBJ2-1, with D tentatively TRBD2 (5 bases). The CDR3 spans 15 residues. The germline V gene encodes CDR1 SGHTS and CDR2 YDEGEE. Trimming cost V 1 base and J 5 bases, with 13 bases left between them. CDR3 sequence reads: CASSLRLAVDNEQFF. CDR3 bases: TGTGCCAGCAGCTTGCGTCTAGCAGTCGACAATGAGCAGTTCTTC.

This chain's CDR3 is CASSHYRLRDSSYNEQFF. In DNA form, the CDR3 reads TGTGCCAGCAGTCACTATCGCCTCCGGGACAGCTCCTACAATGAGCAGTTCTTC. The gene calls are TRBV27 and TRBJ2-1; TRBD1 aligns across 7 bases. CDR1 MNHEY and CDR2 SMNVEV come from the germline V gene (reference sequence). The CDR3 is 18 amino acids. Trimming cost V 5 bases and J 0 bases; bases outside gene matches: 13.

The rearrangement links TRBV4-3 to TRBJ2-5, with a possible D match to TRBD2 (5 bases). V lost 1 base and J lost 4, with 10 bases in between. Germline V CDR1 and CDR2: LGHNA, YSLEER. The CDR3 totals 14 residues. Written as DNA, the CDR3 is TGCGCCAGCAGCCAAGGAGAGGGAGTAGAGACCCAGTACTTC. Translation gives CASSQGEGVETQYF.

The chain carries TRBV6-1 and TRBJ1-5; possible D gene TRBD1, 5 bases. Germline loops: CDR1 MNHNS, CDR2 SASEGT. The CDR3 runs to 12 residues. V lost 8 bases, J lost 7 bases, and 12 bases lay in between. The CDR3 here is CASRFRGQPQHF. The CDR3, as DNA: TGTGCCAGCCGCTTTCGGGGGCAGCCCCAGCATTTT.

This rearrangement joins TRBV4-2 to TRBJ2-3; D is perhaps TRBD2 (7 bases). Germline V lookup: CDR1 LGHNA, CDR2 YNFKEQ. V lost 1 base and J 2 bases, leaving 16 bases between the germline ends. CDR3 size: 17 residues. The CDR3 loop reads CASSQVRKGGATDTQYF. CDR3 in DNA: TGTGCCAGCAGCCAAGTTCGTAAGGGGGGGGCCACAGATACGCAGTATTTT.

This rearrangement joins TRBV4-3 to TRBJ2-3, with 14 bases identical to TRBD2. V trimming: 4 bases; J trimming: 0 bases; junction bases outside the gene matches: 6. Germline V gene lookup returns CDR1 LGHNA and CDR2 YSLEER. The CDR3 has 18 residues. CDR3 coding DNA: TGCGCCAGCAGCCTAGGACTAGCGGGGGGCCCGAGCACAGATACGCAGTATTTT. Residues: CASSLGLAGGPSTDTQYF.

V gene TRBV7-5 combines with J gene TRBJ2-1; the tabulated D call, TRBD2, remains unverified against the DNA. TRBV7-5 is a pseudogene. This CDR3 spans 11 amino acids. CDR3 nucleotide sequence: TGTCCTAGACTTGCCTACAATGAGCAGTTCTTC. This gives the protein CPRLAYNEQFF.

Turning to this clone: At the DNA level, this CDR3 is encoded by other sequences in the same sample as well. The genes are TRBV7-9 and TRBJ2-7, with 8 bases lining up with TRBD2. Germline V gene data show CDR1 as SEHNR and CDR2 as FQNEAQ (reference sequence). The ends lost 5 bases at V and 4 bases at J; junction bases unmatched: 1. The length of the CDR3 is 12 residues. The CDR3 region is CASSRGGYEQYF. Here the CDR3 DNA reads TGTGCCAGCAGCCGGGGGGGTTACGAGCAGTACTTC. Looking up the rest from reference TRBV7-9 and TRBJ2-7 gives the full variable domain: DTGVSQNPRHKITKRGQNVTFRCDPISEHNRLYWYRQTLGQGPEFLTYFQNEAQLEKSRLLSDRFSAERPKGSFSTLEIQRTEQGDSAMYLCASSRGGYEQYFGPGTRLTVT.

The V and J genes are TRBV28 and TRBJ2-7, with 13 bases matching TRBD2. CDR3 length: 18 residues. CDR1 is MDHEN, CDR2 SYDVKM, per germline. V lost 5 bases and J lost 3; bases outside the gene matches: 13. The CDR3 coding sequence is TGTGCCAGCAGTCTCAGCCCCGGGACTAGCGGGGACAGCTACGAGCAGTACTTC. It translates to CASSLSPGTSGDSYEQYF.

The chain joins TRBV5-4 to TRBJ2-6, with D perhaps TRBD1 (6 bases). V gave up 5 bases and J gave up 2 bases, with 11 bases separating them. Germline V gene lookup returns CDR1 SGHNT and CDR2 YYREEE (reference sequence). There are 15 residues in the CDR3. CDR3 residues: CASSFYRAGANVLTF. CDR3 nucleotide sequence: TGTGCCAGCAGTTTTTACAGGGCTGGGGCCAACGTCCTGACTTTC. Drawing the rest from reference TRBV5-4 and TRBJ2-6, the complete variable domain is ETGVTQSPTHLIKTRGQQVTLRCSSQSGHNTVSWYQQALGQGPQFIFQYYREEENGRGNFPPRFSGLQFPNYSSELNVNALELDDSALYLCASSFYRAGANVLTFGAGSRLTVL.